This T cell receptor (beta chain) appears in the sequencing data of a study of T cell responses to AZD1222 COVID-19 vaccine. Study results and limitations: None of the repertoires were sampled until the peak T cell response had passed. Donors were largely white British and mainly female; clonal diversity was possibly underestimated. Increases in Spike-specific TCR breadth and depth were seen after two AZD1222 doses.

The length of the CDR3 is 14 residues. Trimming took off 9 bases at V and 0 bases at J, with 12 bases between the two ends. Germline loops: CDR1 LNHDA, CDR2 SQIVND (reference sequence). Only in-frame clones appear in the TCRdb table, and some are missing; sequencing was by immunoSEQ multiplex PCR. Counted here are 100,000 to 150,000 clones, more than 85% occurring once; the ten biggest clones make up less than 2%. About this clone: What it binds is unknown.

Both about-4-week and about-12-week second-dose recipients were combined. The receptor comes from an adult who received the AZD1222 COVID-19 vaccine. The sequenced sample was peripheral blood, obtained 28 days after the second AZD1222 dose. The chain employs TRBV19 and TRBJ1-3; D remains ambiguous. CDR3: CASRTPGSGNTIYF. The CDR3 DNA sequence: TGTGCCAGCCGCACTCCGGGCTCTGGAAACACCATATATTTT.